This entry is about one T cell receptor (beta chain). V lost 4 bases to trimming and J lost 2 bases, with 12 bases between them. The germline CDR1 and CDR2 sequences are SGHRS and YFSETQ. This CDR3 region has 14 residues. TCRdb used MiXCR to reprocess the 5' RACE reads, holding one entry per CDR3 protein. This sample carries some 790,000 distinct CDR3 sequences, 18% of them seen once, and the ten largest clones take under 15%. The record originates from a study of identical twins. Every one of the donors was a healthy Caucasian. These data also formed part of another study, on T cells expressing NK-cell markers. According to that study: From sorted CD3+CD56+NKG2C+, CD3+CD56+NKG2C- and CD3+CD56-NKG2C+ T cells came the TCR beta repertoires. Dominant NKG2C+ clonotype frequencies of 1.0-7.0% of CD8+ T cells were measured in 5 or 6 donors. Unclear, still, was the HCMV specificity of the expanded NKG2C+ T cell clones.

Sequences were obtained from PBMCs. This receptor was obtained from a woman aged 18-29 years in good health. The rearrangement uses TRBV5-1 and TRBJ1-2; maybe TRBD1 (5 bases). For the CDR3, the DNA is TGCGCCAGCAGCGTGGGGACCGGGAACTATGGCTACACCTTC. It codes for CASSVGTGNYGYTF.